This T cell receptor (beta chain) was recovered during a study of T cells in Graves' hyperthyroidism and ophthalmopathy. RNA transcripts yielded amplified TCR beta CDR3 regions. RT-PCR in the first round (using the HTBI primer set) targeted the TCR CDR3. TCRdb processed the multiplex PCR reads anew with MiXCR; each CDR3 protein has one entry. This sample carries 480,000 or so distinct CDR3 sequences, around 43% of them seen once, and the ten largest clones take roughly 45%. This clonotype was seen many times. Between the trimmed V and J ends, which lost 2 bases and 2 bases, there was a span of 6 bases. This CDR3 is built from 13 residues. CDR1 DFQATT and CDR2 SNEGSKA come from the germline V gene (reference sequence).

What was sequenced was peripheral blood or thyroid tissue (not recorded which). The genes are TRBV20-1 and TRBJ2-2; D gene unclear. The clonotype originates from an adult woman with Graves' disease, either hyperthyroidism or ophthalmopathy (not recorded which). Here the CDR3 reads CSARITNTGELFF. CDR3 in DNA: TGCAGTGCTAGAATCACCAACACCGGGGAGCTGTTTTTT.